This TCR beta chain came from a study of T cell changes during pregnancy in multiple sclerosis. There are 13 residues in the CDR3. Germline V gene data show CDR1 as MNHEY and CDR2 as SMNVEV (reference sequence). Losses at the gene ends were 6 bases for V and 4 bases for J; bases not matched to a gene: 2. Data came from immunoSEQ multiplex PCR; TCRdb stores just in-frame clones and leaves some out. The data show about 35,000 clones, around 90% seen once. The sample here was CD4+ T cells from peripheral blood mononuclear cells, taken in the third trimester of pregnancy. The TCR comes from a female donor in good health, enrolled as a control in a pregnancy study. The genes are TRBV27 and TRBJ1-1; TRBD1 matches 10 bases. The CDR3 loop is CASSWTGGTEAFF. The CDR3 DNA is TGTGCCAGCAGCTGGACAGGGGGCACTGAAGCTTTCTTT.